The 30 T cell receptor beta chains below come from one sample, sequenced in a study of blood T cells in healthy people across ages (dated by TCRdb to the mid-2010s). The library was prepared using 5' RACE. The instrument was an Illumina HiSeq 2500. A second roughly 6 to 12 cycle PCR used a sample-barcoded 5' primer and a J-beta primer mix. Using fastp at Q25 and MiXCR, TCRdb reprocessed the public reads and kept productive beta chains. Here each entry gathers all rows of one CDR3 protein and keeps the most common genes and DNA. For this sample there are roughly 730,000 distinct CDR3 sequences; roughly 50% appear just once. About 26% of the sample is held by the ten biggest clonotypes. The sequencing input was blood. The receptors derive from a man between 35 and 55 years old in good health.

This clonotype was found a few times. In nucleotides, the CDR3 is TGTGCCAGCAGTTTGGCAGGGACATACACTGAAGCTTTCTTT. This codes for CASSLAGTYTEAFF. This rearrangement joins TRBV12-3 or TRBV12-4 to TRBJ1-1; possibly TRBD1 for D (6 bases). Between the trimmed V and J ends, which lost 3 bases and 3 bases, there was a span of 11 bases. CDR3 size: 14 residues.

This chain joins TRBV6-1 and TRBJ1-2; 7 bases match TRBD1. V lost 10 bases, J lost 7 bases, and 12 bases stayed unmatched. CDR3 length: 13 residues. Germline values: CDR1 MNHNS, CDR2 SASEGT. The CDR3 protein is CAIRQGLTGGYTF. The CDR3 DNA is TGTGCCATTCGACAGGGATTGACAGGTGGCTACACCTTC.

The CDR3 region is CSAAPGGSYEQYF. The CDR3 DNA sequence: TGCAGTGCTGCTCCGGGGGGTTCCTACGAGCAGTACTTC. The J gene is TRBJ2-4, the V gene TRBV20-1, with TRBD2 matching over 7 bases. The end of the DNA is better explained by TRBJ2-7, so the J call may be wrong. There are 13 residues in the CDR3. Germline-derived CDR1 and CDR2 are DFQATT and SNEGSKA (reference sequence).

The chain carries TRBV20-1 and TRBJ2-7; D is perhaps TRBD1 (6 bases). CDR1 is DFQATT and CDR2 is SNEGSKA in the germline V gene (reference sequence). Trimming cost V 2 bases and J 7 bases, with 15 bases left between them. The CDR3 is 13 amino acids. This chain's CDR3 is CSARRSGVKEQYF. The CDR3 nucleotides read TGCAGTGCTAGAAGGTCAGGGGTTAAGGAGCAGTACTTC.

The V gene is TRBV9, the J gene TRBJ2-7; the match to TRBD1 covers 11 bases. The CDR3 consists of 15 residues. Germline V gene data show CDR1 as SGDLS and CDR2 as YYNGEE. The V gene end was trimmed by 2 bases and the J gene end by 7 bases; junction bases not matched to a gene: 8. The DNA for the CDR3 is TGTGCCAGCAGCGTGGGGACAGGGGGAATTGGTGAGCAGTACTTC. This encodes CASSVGTGGIGEQYF. Full variable domain (rest looked up from reference TRBV9 and TRBJ2-7): DSGVTQTPKHLITATGQRVTLRCSPRSGDLSVYWYQQSLDQGLQFLIQYYNGEERAKGNILERFSAQQFPDLHSELNLSSLELGDSALYFCASSVGTGGIGEQYFGPGTRLTVT.

The chain is built from TRBV9 and TRBJ2-7; a weak D match, TRBD1 (6 bases). Trimming pared 4 bases from V and 5 bases from J, leaving 19 bases between. The germline CDR1 and CDR2 sequences are SGDLS and YYNGEE. The length of the CDR3 is 15 residues. Here the CDR3 reads CASSRGRSQGDEQYF. CDR3 bases: TGTGCCAGCAGCCGTGGTAGGTCACAGGGCGACGAGCAGTACTTC.

This chain connects TRBV7-6 to TRBJ2-1, with TRBD2 as a possible D gene (5 bases). This CDR3 is 17 amino acids long. Germline CDR1 and CDR2: SGHVS and FNYEAQ. V lost 1 base to trimming and J lost 0 bases, with 13 bases between them. CDR3 amino acids: CASSLVVRESSYNEQFF. CDR3 sequence (DNA): TGTGCCAGCAGCTTAGTTGTGAGGGAGAGCTCCTACAATGAGCAGTTCTTC.

Turning to this clonotype: At one end the junction does not follow the germline gene, possibly because of a read error. The V and J genes are TRBV29-1 and TRBJ2-3; the D gene is possibly TRBD2 (5 bases). The CDR3 is 21 amino acids. In germline, CDR1 is SQVTM, CDR2 ANQGSEA. The CDR3 sequence is CSIDGLLLQSSTKTSTDTQYF. The CDR3 coding sequence is TGCAGCATTGACGGACTCCTCCTCCAATCCTCCACTAAGACTAGCACAGATACGCAGTATTTT.

The chain employs TRBV15 and TRBJ1-2, with 11 bases that match TRBD1. The CDR3 sequence is 16 residues long. The V segment lost 6 bases and the J segment 3 bases; nucleotides outside the gene matches: 9. Per the germline V gene, CDR1 is LNHNV and CDR2 is YYDKDF (reference sequence). In nucleotides, the CDR3 is TGTGCCACCAGTGAACGATGGACAGGGGGCGACTATGGCTACACCTTC. This sequence encodes CATSERWTGGDYGYTF.

The chain is built from TRBV28 and TRBJ2-3; D gene uncertain. The CDR3 is 17 amino acids. CDR1 is MDHEN and CDR2 is SYDVKM in the germline V gene. V was trimmed by 6 bases and J by 0 bases, leaving 19 bases between them. The CDR3 DNA reads TGTGCCAGCAGACTCTACCTGGACGGGTCTAGCACAGATACGCAGTATTTT. Protein sequence: CASRLYLDGSSTDTQYF. The variable domain in full, with the rest retrieved from reference TRBV28 and TRBJ2-3, is DVKVTQSSRYLVKRTGEKVFLECVQDMDHENMFWYRQDPGLGLRLIYFSYDVKMKEKGDIPEGYSVSREKKERFSLILESASTNQTSMYLCASRLYLDGSSTDTQYFGPGTRLTVL.

The chain uses TRBV7-3 and TRBJ1-6; 10 nucleotides agree with TRBD1. J gave up 10 bases and V 5 bases, and 8 bases lay outside the gene matches. Germline V CDR1 and CDR2: SGHTA, FQGTGA. CDR3 length: 15 amino acids. DNA of the CDR3: TGTGCCAGCAGCAGGACAGGGGGTAACAAGTCACCCCTCCACTTT. Residues: CASSRTGGNKSPLHF.

The rearrangement joins TRBV28 to TRBJ1-2; no clear D gene. Germline V gives CDR1 MDHEN, CDR2 SYDVKM. The CDR3 extends over 13 amino acids. V gave up 2 bases and J gave up 8 bases, with 12 bases separating them. CDR3 residues: CASSLVQAGGYTF. The CDR3 nucleotides read TGTGCCAGCAGTTTAGTGCAGGCGGGAGGCTACACCTTC.

This clonotype was detected a few times. V gene TRBV12-3 or TRBV12-4 combines with J gene TRBJ2-1, with 9 bases identical to TRBD2. This CDR3 is 15 amino acids long. The V segment lost 2 bases and the J segment 3 bases; nucleotides outside the gene matches: 2. CDR3 sequence: CASSLIAGDYNEQFF. The CDR3, as DNA: TGTGCCAGCAGTTTAATAGCGGGGGACTACAATGAGCAGTTCTTC.

The chain is built from TRBV29-1 and TRBJ1-5; 10 bases align to TRBD1. The CDR3 contains 16 residues. With V trimmed by 4 bases and J by 6 bases, 12 bases remained unmatched. Germline CDR1 SQVTM, CDR2 ANQGSEA. The CDR3 nucleotides are TGCAGCGTTGCGGGAACCGGGACAGGGGATTTTCAGCCCCAGCATTTT. It yields the protein CSVAGTGTGDFQPQHF.

This clonotype was picked up a small number of times. This chain links TRBV5-6 with TRBJ2-5; D could derive from TRBD1 or TRBD2 (6 bases each). The germline gives CDR1 SGHDT, CDR2 YYEEEE. The length of the CDR3 is 15 residues. V was pared by 4 bases and J by 5 bases, with 18 bases between. The CDR3 loop is CASSPLQGGGETQYF. The CDR3 DNA follows: TGTGCCAGCAGCCCTTTACAGGGAGGAGGCGAGACCCAGTACTTC.

The chain recombines TRBV5-4 with TRBJ2-7, with 11 bases that match TRBD2. CDR3 size: 15 residues. The germline V gene encodes CDR1 SGHNT and CDR2 YYREEE (reference sequence). Trimming took 4 bases from V and 6 from J; bases not matched to a gene: 9. The CDR3 reads CASSGPGTSGGEQYF. The DNA for the CDR3 is TGTGCCAGCAGCGGACCCGGGACTAGCGGTGGCGAGCAGTACTTC.

The genes are TRBV7-2 and TRBJ1-4, with 9 positions matching TRBD1. The germline V gene has CDR1 SGHTA and CDR2 FQGNSA. The trim removed 0 bases at V and 6 bases at J, leaving 2 bases unmatched. This CDR3 is 15 amino acids long. The CDR3 DNA follows: TGTGCCAGCAGCTTAGCCGACAGGGGGTATGAAAAACTGTTTTTT. Translation: CASSLADRGYEKLFF. Full variable domain (rest looked up from reference TRBV7-2 and TRBJ1-4): GAGVSQSPSNKVTEKGKDVELRCDPISGHTALYWYRQSLGQGLEFLIYFQGNSAPDKSGLPSDRFSAERTGGSVSTLTIQRTQQEDSAVYLCASSLADRGYEKLFFGSGTQLSVL.

Points on this clonotype: Relative to the germline gene, one junction end is altered; a read error may explain this. This chain links TRBV29-1 with TRBJ2-4; 8 bases match TRBD2. There are 15 residues in the CDR3. Germline CDR1 SQVTM, CDR2 ANQGSEA. CDR3 sequence (DNA): TGCAGCGTTCTAGCGGGTACCCTAGCCAAAAGCATTCAGTACTTC. Translated, it gives CSVLAGTLAKSIQYF.

The V gene is TRBV7-9, the J gene TRBJ2-1; D might be TRBD2 (6 bases). CDR1 and CDR2 from the germline V gene are SEHNR and FQNEAQ (reference sequence). The CDR3 loop spans 18 amino acids. V gave up 2 bases and J gave up 3 bases, with 20 bases separating them. The CDR3 DNA sequence: TGTGCCAGCAGCTTATCGGGGGAAGCCTCCTCCATCTACAATGAGCAGTTCTTC. Protein sequence: CASSLSGEASSIYNEQFF. Variable domain in full (rest from reference TRBV7-9 and TRBJ2-1): DTGVSQNPRHKITKRGQNVTFRCDPISEHNRLYWYRQTLGQGPEFLTYFQNEAQLEKSRLLSDRFSAERPKGSFSTLEIQRTEQGDSAMYLCASSLSGEASSIYNEQFFGPGTRLTVL.

This chain uses TRBV29-1 with TRBJ2-1; D might be TRBD1 (6 bases). The CDR3 extends over 15 amino acids. The V and J ends lost 0 bases and 2 bases respectively, with 11 bases between them. The V gene's germline CDR1 is SQVTM and CDR2 ANQGSEA. The chain's CDR3 is CSVEEAGEPYNEQFF. The CDR3 region has the DNA TGCAGCGTTGAAGAGGCAGGGGAGCCCTACAATGAGCAGTTCTTC.

There are a few counts of this clonotype. The chain carries TRBV20-1 and TRBJ2-6, with 10 bases matching TRBD1. The CDR3 is made up of 20 amino acids. V lost 0 bases to trimming and J lost 0 bases; unmatched junction nucleotides: 11. The V gene's germline CDR1 is DFQATT and CDR2 SNEGSKA (reference sequence). CDR3: CSARDPDRQGANSGANVLTF. The DNA of the CDR3 is TGCAGTGCTAGAGACCCTGACAGACAGGGGGCCAACTCTGGGGCCAACGTCCTGACTTTC.

The V call is TRBV7-2, the J call TRBJ2-5, with D uncertain. There are 15 residues in the CDR3. With 1 base removed from V and 1 base from J, the gap between germline ends came to 10 bases. Per germline, CDR1 SGHTA and CDR2 FQGNSA. The CDR3 loop is CASSLVSGSQETQYF. DNA for the CDR3: TGTGCCAGCAGCTTAGTTTCCGGGTCCCAAGAGACCCAGTACTTC. Full variable domain (rest looked up from reference TRBV7-2 and TRBJ2-5): GAGVSQSPSNKVTEKGKDVELRCDPISGHTALYWYRQSLGQGLEFLIYFQGNSAPDKSGLPSDRFSAERTGGSVSTLTIQRTQQEDSAVYLCASSLVSGSQETQYFGPGTRLLVL.

The chain employs TRBV18 and TRBJ1-2, with a weak D call TRBD1 (5 bases). This CDR3 contains 15 residues. Trimming removed 3 bases at V and 7 bases at J, with 18 bases between. The V gene's germline CDR1 is KGHSH and CDR2 LQKENI. The CDR3: CASSPLKGDPSGYTF. The CDR3 nucleotides are TGTGCCAGCTCACCCCTCAAAGGGGATCCGAGTGGCTACACCTTC.

The chain couples TRBV20-1 to TRBJ2-3; D may be TRBD2 (5 bases). The CDR3 sequence is 13 residues long. CDR1 is DFQATT, CDR2 SNEGSKA, per germline (reference sequence). Between the trimmed V and J ends, which lost 6 bases and 8 bases, there was a span of 18 bases. The CDR3 bases are TGCAGTGCCGGGCCGTTGGGGAGTGGTACGCAGTATTTT. Protein product: CSAGPLGSGTQYF.

The chain employs TRBV7-2 and TRBJ2-3, with D uncertain. This CDR3 region has 14 residues. The V and J ends lost 3 bases and 2 bases respectively, with 9 bases between them. Germline lookup yields CDR1 SGHTA and CDR2 FQGNSA. CDR3 nucleotides: TGTGCCAGCAGCTTTGGACCGGACACAGATACGCAGTATTTT. Its translation: CASSFGPDTDTQYF.

The chain uses TRBV29-1 and TRBJ1-1; a possible D gene is TRBD1 (5 bases). Germline CDR1 SQVTM, CDR2 ANQGSEA. The CDR3 covers 15 residues. V dropped 2 bases and J dropped 4 bases, with 17 bases sitting between them. For the CDR3, the DNA is TGCAGCGTTGAAAGAGGGGTCAGCTCTGGCACTGAAGCTTTCTTT. Amino acids: CSVERGVSSGTEAFF. The complete variable domain, with remaining parts taken from reference TRBV29-1 and TRBJ1-1, reads SAVISQKPSRDICQRGTSLTIQCQVDSQVTMMFWYRQQPGQSLTLIATANQGSEATYESGFVIDKFPISRPNLTFSTLTVSNMSPEDSSIYLCSVERGVSSGTEAFFGQGTRLTVV.

This chain uses TRBV9 with TRBJ2-1; D perhaps matches TRBD2 (6 bases). Germline V gene sequence: CDR1 SGDLS, CDR2 YYNGEE. CDR3 length: 14 amino acids. The V end was cut by 4 bases, the J end by 7 bases, with 15 bases between. The CDR3 DNA reads as TGTGCCAGCAGCCTCCCCGGGAGCTGGAATGAGCAGTTCTTC. Translated, it gives CASSLPGSWNEQFF.

This clonotype was picked up a small number of times. The V gene is TRBV7-9, the J gene TRBJ2-7; TRBD2 matches at 10 bases. V lost 1 base to trimming and J lost 2 bases; unmatched junction nucleotides: 2. The germline V gene has CDR1 SEHNR and CDR2 FQNEAQ (reference sequence). The CDR3 extends over 15 amino acids. The CDR3 sequence is CASSLEAGGTYEQYF. The CDR3 DNA reads as TGTGCCAGCAGCTTAGAAGCGGGAGGGACCTACGAGCAGTACTTC.

This rearrangement joins TRBV29-1 to TRBJ2-3, with 11 bases identical to TRBD2. The CDR3 has 15 residues. Germline CDR1 SQVTM, CDR2 ANQGSEA. V was clipped by 5 bases and J by 1 base; unmatched bases: 5. The CDR3 reads CSVSLLAGGTDTQYF. In DNA, the CDR3 is TGCAGCGTTTCCCTACTAGCGGGGGGCACAGATACGCAGTATTTT.

The chain joins TRBV10-3 to TRBJ1-2, with D unresolved. Germline V gene lookup returns CDR1 ENHRY and CDR2 SYGVKD. V lost 6 bases to trimming and J lost 2 bases, with 13 bases between them. The CDR3 totals 14 residues. CDR3 residues: CAISPRVANYGYTF. The CDR3 DNA reads as TGTGCCATCAGCCCCCGGGTGGCCAACTATGGCTACACCTTC.